A single sample is the source of the 32 T cell receptor beta chains below, sequenced in a study of cytomegalovirus exposure and HLA in healthy donors. Measured with immunoSEQ multiplex PCR; TCRdb has only the in-frame clones, and not every one. The sample records 150,000 to 200,000 clones, roughly 86% being singletons. The sample consisted of PBMCs. The receptors stem from a young man in good health and CMV-seropositive.

The chain couples TRBV4-1 to TRBJ1-2, with 7 bases lining up with TRBD1. The CDR3 extends over 15 amino acids. The germline V gene encodes CDR1 MGHRA and CDR2 YSYEKL. Trimming removed 0 bases from V and 4 bases from J; junction bases left unmatched: 5. The CDR3 DNA is TGCGCCAGCAGCCAAGATCGGACAGGCCTCTATGGCTACACCTTC. Protein sequence: CASSQDRTGLYGYTF.

The chain links TRBV12-2 to TRBJ1-1; TRBD1 was called by the table and not checked on the DNA. TRBV12-2 is described as a pseudogene. There are 16 residues in the CDR3. The CDR3 DNA follows: TGTGCAAGTCGCCTGGGACAGGGGTTTTTGAACACTGAAGCTTTCTTT. Encoded protein: CASRLGQGFLNTEAFF.

This chain links TRBV9 with TRBJ2-1, with TRBD2 identical over 9 bases. Germline V gene sequence: CDR1 SGDLS, CDR2 YYNGEE. The CDR3 sequence is 14 residues long. V was pared by 0 bases and J by 12 bases, with 7 bases of the junction left unmatched. The CDR3 DNA reads as TGTGCCAGCAGCGTAGTGGGACTAGCCGGCGGGCAGTTCTTC. Translating it yields CASSVVGLAGGQFF.

The rearrangement links TRBV29-1 to TRBJ2-5; TRBD2 aligns across 9 bases. The CDR3 has 13 residues. The trim removed 7 bases at V and 4 bases at J, leaving 7 bases unmatched. Germline V gene data show CDR1 as SQVTM and CDR2 as ANQGSEA. The CDR3 nucleotides read TGCAGCGCTACAATGACTAGCGGAGAGACCCAGTACTTC. Its translation is CSATMTSGETQYF.

The V gene is TRBV5-4, the J gene TRBJ2-5; D perhaps matches TRBD2 (6 bases). Germline assignment: CDR1 SGHNT and CDR2 YYREEE (reference sequence). The ends were cut back, 6 bases at V and 2 bases at J, with 17 bases in the middle. The CDR3 contains 15 residues. CDR3 DNA sequence: TGTGCCAGCACCCGAACCGGCGGGGCTCAAGAGACCCAGTACTTC. Protein product: CASTRTGGAQETQYF.

This chain joins TRBV19 and TRBJ1-2, with D tentatively TRBD1 (6 bases). Germline loops: CDR1 LNHDA, CDR2 SQIVND (reference sequence). There are 15 residues in the CDR3. Trimming left V 3 bases short and J 0 bases short, with 11 bases between. This CDR3 is CASSMGGTANYGYTF. In DNA form, the CDR3 reads TGTGCCAGTAGTATGGGGGGCACGGCTAACTATGGCTACACCTTC.

J is TRBJ1-5 and V is TRBV28; D might be TRBD1 (5 bases). The V end lost 6 bases, the J end lost 6 bases, and 18 bases lay between the germline ends. There are 15 residues in the CDR3. CDR1 and CDR2 from the germline V gene are MDHEN and SYDVKM. This CDR3 is CASSPGPGPVQPQHF. CDR3 coding DNA: TGTGCCAGCAGCCCGGGACCAGGGCCTGTTCAGCCCCAGCATTTT.

J is TRBJ1-1 and V is TRBV11-3; D remains unclear. The CDR3 totals 14 residues. V was trimmed by 4 bases and J by 3 bases, leaving 12 bases between them. Germline V gene lookup returns CDR1 SGHNT and CDR2 YENEEA. The CDR3 DNA sequence: TGTGCCAGCAGCTCAACCCGGGCCCACACTGAAGCTTTCTTT. Translation: CASSSTRAHTEAFF.

The V call is TRBV4-1, the J call TRBJ2-1, with 10 positions matching TRBD2. The CDR3 totals 18 residues. With 3 bases clipped from V and 8 bases from J, the junction kept 16 bases outside the gene matches. Germline V lookup: CDR1 MGHRA, CDR2 YSYEKL. The CDR3 is CASSHPLAGASVRDEQFF. CDR3 nucleotide sequence: TGCGCCAGCAGCCACCCCCTAGCGGGAGCATCAGTCAGGGATGAGCAGTTCTTC.

V gene TRBV5-4 combines with J gene TRBJ1-5; the D gene is possibly TRBD1 (5 bases). Germline CDR1 is SGHNT and CDR2 is YYREEE (reference sequence). CDR3 length equals 14 residues. The V end was cut by 2 bases, the J end by 5 bases, with 11 bases between. The CDR3 is CASSFSGGDQPQHF. Written as DNA, the CDR3 is TGTGCCAGCAGCTTCTCCGGAGGGGATCAGCCCCAGCATTTT. Drawing the rest from reference TRBV5-4 and TRBJ1-5, the complete variable domain is ETGVTQSPTHLIKTRGQQVTLRCSSQSGHNTVSWYQQALGQGPQFIFQYYREEENGRGNFPPRFSGLQFPNYSSELNVNALELDDSALYLCASSFSGGDQPQHFGDGTRLSIL.

This chain connects TRBV6-6 to TRBJ2-5; unclear D gene. The CDR3 totals 16 residues. Germline V gene lookup returns CDR1 MNHNY and CDR2 SVGAGI (reference sequence). Trimming took off 7 bases at V and 1 base at J, with 19 bases between the two ends. The CDR3 reads CASTPLYSSGQETQYF. Here the CDR3 DNA reads TGTGCCAGCACCCCCTTATATTCTAGTGGCCAAGAGACCCAGTACTTC.

CDR3 in DNA: TGCAGCGTTGAAGGGGGGACCTCTAACTATGGCTACACCTTC. As protein: CSVEGGTSNYGYTF. The rearrangement joins TRBV29-1 to TRBJ1-2, with D possibly TRBD1 on 5 matching bases. CDR1 SQVTM and CDR2 ANQGSEA come from the germline V gene. Trimming cost V 1 base and J 0 bases, with 9 bases left between them. The CDR3 contains 14 residues.

This rearrangement joins TRBV5-1 to TRBJ2-1; 8 bases line up with TRBD2. This CDR3 has 15 residues. The trim removed 2 bases at V and 4 bases at J, leaving 5 bases unmatched. Germline CDR1 is SGHRS and CDR2 is YFSETQ. The CDR3 region is CASSFGTSGYNEQFF. CDR3 coding DNA: TGCGCCAGCAGCTTTGGCACTAGCGGATACAATGAGCAGTTCTTC.

The chain joins TRBV11-1 to TRBJ2-2; 12 nucleotides align to TRBD2. J lost 6 bases, V lost 5 bases, and 4 bases had no gene match. Germline V gives CDR1 SGHAT, CDR2 FQDESV (reference sequence). The CDR3 sequence is 15 residues long. The CDR3 sequence: CASSPRLAGAGELFF. For the CDR3, the DNA is TGTGCCAGCAGCCCCCGACTAGCGGGAGCCGGGGAGCTGTTTTTT. Together with reference TRBV11-1 and TRBJ2-2, the CDR3 gives the full variable domain: EAEVAQSPRYKITEKSQAVAFWCDPISGHATLYWYRQILGQGPELLVQFQDESVVDDSQLPKDRFSAERLKGVDSTLKIQPAELGDSAMYLCASSPRLAGAGELFFGEGSRLTVL.

This chain joins TRBV13 and TRBJ2-7; 9 positions match TRBD2. The V and J ends lost 3 bases and 6 bases, in that order; junction bases with no gene match: 3. The germline V gene has CDR1 PRHDT and CDR2 FYEKMQ (reference sequence). CDR3 length: 13 residues. CDR3 region: CASSLQLAGEQYF. The CDR3 DNA reads TGTGCCAGCAGCTTGCAACTAGCGGGCGAGCAGTACTTC.

This chain connects TRBV28 to TRBJ1-4; D remains ambiguous. V lost 1 base, J lost 1 base, and 10 bases lay in between. Germline V gene lookup returns CDR1 MDHEN and CDR2 SYDVKM. The CDR3 consists of 16 residues. CDR3 DNA: TGTGCCAGCAGTTTATTCGGGGTTATAACTAATGAAAAACTGTTTTTT. It codes for CASSLFGVITNEKLFF.

For the CDR3, the DNA is TGCGCCAGCAGCTCGGACAGCCGTGACTACGAGCAGTACTTC. Its translation is CASSSDSRDYEQYF. The rearrangement uses TRBV5-1 and TRBJ2-7; a weak D match, TRBD1 (6 bases). The CDR3 sequence is 14 residues long. Trimming removed 3 bases at V and 3 bases at J, with 13 bases between. Germline V gives CDR1 SGHRS, CDR2 YFSETQ.

The chain joins TRBV4-1 to TRBJ1-1, with D uncertain. CDR1 MGHRA and CDR2 YSYEKL come from the germline V gene. The germline V and J ends were trimmed by 3 bases and 8 bases, with 13 bases remaining between them. The CDR3 is made up of 13 amino acids. Here the CDR3 DNA reads TGCGCCAGCAGCCATGTACGGAGGATGGAAGCTTTCTTT. Residues: CASSHVRRMEAFF.

The V and J genes are TRBV6-1 and TRBJ2-5; D is undetermined. The germline V gene has CDR1 MNHNS and CDR2 SASEGT. The CDR3 is 14 amino acids. V was clipped by 4 bases and J by 5 bases, with 14 bases between them. CDR3 sequence (DNA): TGTGCCAGCAGTGTAAATGTAGCCCTTGAGACCCAGTACTTC. Its protein product is CASSVNVALETQYF.

The chain uses TRBV6-6 and TRBJ2-2; 8 nucleotides agree with TRBD1. From germline, CDR1 is MNHNY and CDR2 SVGAGI (reference sequence). The trim removed 8 bases at V and 4 bases at J, leaving 9 bases unmatched. The CDR3 extends over 15 amino acids. The CDR3 here is CASGQGQGTTGELFF. The CDR3 DNA reads as TGTGCCAGCGGGCAAGGACAGGGAACCACCGGGGAGCTGTTTTTT.

J is TRBJ1-1 and V is TRBV6-5, with 8 positions matching TRBD1. V was pared by 5 bases and J by 0 bases, with 5 bases of the junction left unmatched. The CDR3 consists of 15 residues. Germline CDR1 MNHEY, CDR2 SVGAGI. In DNA, the CDR3 is TGTGCCAGCAGTAAGGACAGGGCTTTGAACACTGAAGCTTTCTTT. This translates into CASSKDRALNTEAFF.

J is TRBJ2-5 and V is TRBV4-1; 15 nucleotides align to TRBD2. This CDR3 is 18 amino acids long. Germline-derived CDR1 and CDR2 are MGHRA and YSYEKL. V lost 4 bases, J lost 4 bases, and 10 bases stayed unmatched. This CDR3 reads CASSLGLAGGPMVETQYF. The DNA for the CDR3 is TGCGCCAGCAGCCTCGGACTAGCGGGGGGGCCTATGGTAGAGACCCAGTACTTC.

Here the CDR3 DNA reads TGTGCCAGCAGTTTTCAGTCAGGTCCCTCATTCCCCTACACCTTC. The encoded protein is CASSFQSGPSFPYTF. The chain couples TRBV6-6 to TRBJ1-2, with D uncertain. The germline CDR1 and CDR2 sequences are MNHNY and SVGAGI (reference sequence). This CDR3 comprises 15 residues. V was cut by 4 bases and J by 10 bases, with 22 bases left in between.

This chain links TRBV9 with TRBJ2-1; 8 positions match TRBD2. The CDR3 loop spans 15 amino acids. Germline values: CDR1 SGDLS, CDR2 YYNGEE. V shed 0 bases, J shed 2 bases, and the junction held 1 base outside the gene matches. As DNA, the CDR3 is TGTGCCAGCAGCGTAGATAGCGGGACCTACAATGAGCAGTTCTTC. Translation: CASSVDSGTYNEQFF. The whole variable domain, filled in from reference TRBV9 and TRBJ2-1, reads DSGVTQTPKHLITATGQRVTLRCSPRSGDLSVYWYQQSLDQGLQFLIQYYNGEERAKGNILERFSAQQFPDLHSELNLSSLELGDSALYFCASSVDSGTYNEQFFGPGTRLTVL.

The V call is TRBV7-3, the J call TRBJ2-1; D is undetermined. The V end was cut by 5 bases, the J end by 6 bases, with 8 bases between. From germline, CDR1 is SGHTA and CDR2 FQGTGA. This CDR3 is built from 12 residues. In nucleotides, the CDR3 is TGTGCCAGCAGCACCCGAGGCAATGAGCAGTTCTTC. Protein sequence: CASSTRGNEQFF. Looking up the rest from reference TRBV7-3 and TRBJ2-1 gives the full variable domain: GAGVSQTPSNKVTEKGKYVELRCDPISGHTALYWYRQSLGQGPEFLIYFQGTGAADDSGLPNDRFFAVRPEGSVSTLKIQRTERGDSAVYLCASSTRGNEQFFGPGTRLTVL.

This clone was observed a single time. This chain joins TRBV28 and TRBJ2-7, with TRBD2 as a possible D gene (6 bases). V was shortened by 6 bases and J by 1 base, with 10 bases between the two germline ends. Germline V gene data show CDR1 as MDHEN and CDR2 as SYDVKM. The CDR3 spans 13 residues. The CDR3 protein is CASRPGVSYEQYF. The CDR3 DNA reads TGTGCCAGCAGACCGGGGGTTTCCTACGAGCAGTACTTC.

The chain links TRBV27 to TRBJ1-1; D perhaps matches TRBD1 (5 bases). V was shortened by 6 bases and J by 3 bases, with 11 bases between the two germline ends. This CDR3 contains 13 residues. The germline gives CDR1 MNHEY, CDR2 SMNVEV (reference sequence). The CDR3 coding sequence is TGTGCCAGCAGGGGAAGGGGTCACACTGAAGCTTTCTTT. It encodes CASRGRGHTEAFF.

In nucleotides, the CDR3 is TGTGCCTCGACTCCGGGACAGGGAGCGAATCAGCCCCAGCATTTT. Its translation: CASTPGQGANQPQHF. This chain uses TRBV19 with TRBJ1-5; 9 positions match TRBD1. The germline CDR1 and CDR2 sequences are LNHDA and SQIVND (reference sequence). The CDR3 loop spans 15 amino acids. Germline trimming cut 11 bases from V and 4 bases from J; bases unmatched to any gene: 12. Variable domain in full (rest from reference TRBV19 and TRBJ1-5): DGGITQSPKYLFRKEGQNVTLSCEQNLNHDAMYWYRQDPGQGLRLIYYSQIVNDFQKGDIAEGYSVSREKKESFPLTVTSAQKNPTAFYLCASTPGQGANQPQHFGDGTRLSIL.

The rearrangement joins TRBV11-2 to TRBJ2-1; D possibly corresponds to TRBD2 (5 bases). Trimming stripped 5 bases from V and 10 bases from J, with 12 bases between. CDR3 size: 12 residues. Germline V gene lookup returns CDR1 SGHAT and CDR2 FQNNGV. The CDR3 DNA sequence: TGTGCCAGCAGCCGGGGTGTTCGGGAGCAGTTCTTC. It codes for CASSRGVREQFF. Complete variable domain (other parts from reference TRBV11-2 and TRBJ2-1): EAGVAQSPRYKIIEKRQSVAFWCNPISGHATLYWYQQILGQGPKLLIQFQNNGVVDDSQLPKDRFSAERLKGVDSTLKIQPAKLEDSAVYLCASSRGVREQFFGPGTRLTVL.

The chain recombines TRBV11-3 with TRBJ1-1; weak D call: TRBD1 (5 bases). The germline V and J ends were trimmed by 3 bases and 7 bases, with 9 bases remaining between them. The CDR3 covers 12 residues. CDR1 is SGHNT and CDR2 is YENEEA in the germline V gene. The CDR3 sequence is CASSLGPFEAFF. Written as DNA, the CDR3 is TGTGCCAGCAGCTTGGGGCCTTTTGAAGCTTTCTTT.

This clone was counted only a few times. V gene TRBV30 combines with J gene TRBJ1-5; tentatively, D is TRBD1 (5 bases). Trimming cost V 3 bases and J 4 bases, with 13 bases left between them. This CDR3 has 14 residues. Germline loops: CDR1 GTSNPN, CDR2 SVGIG (reference sequence). The DNA of the CDR3 is TGTGCCTGGAGACGACCGGGGGGGAATCAGCCCCAGCATTTT. This translates into CAWRRPGGNQPQHF.

The V and J genes are TRBV18 and TRBJ2-1; tentative D call: TRBD1 (5 bases). V dropped 5 bases and J dropped 7 bases, with 6 bases sitting between them. Looked up from germline, CDR1 is KGHSH and CDR2 is LQKENI. The CDR3 loop spans 11 amino acids. The CDR3 here is CASSSGNEQFF. In DNA form, the CDR3 reads TGTGCCAGCTCATCAGGGAATGAGCAGTTCTTC.